This paragraph covers one T cell receptor beta chain sequence. The antigen remains unidentified. This entry belongs to a study of CD4 T cells in relation to SARS-CoV-2 and coronaviruses. Study as a whole: After less than eleven days of antigen culture, PBMC TCR beta CDR3s were sequenced.

CD4+ T cells from unexposed donors were obtained before the COVID-19 pandemic (2011-2018). Isolation of CD4+ T cells took place after approximately eleven days in culture. Testing used SARS-CoV-2 S/N and four cold-coronavirus spikes on unexposed-donor CD4+ T cells, cells permitting. Cultures received half-medium IL-2 refreshes on days 3 and 7. Trimming left V 4 bases short and J 2 bases short, with 18 bases between. This CDR3 contains 16 residues. Looked up from germline, CDR1 is MGHRA and CDR2 is YSYEKL. Repertoires were generated with immunoSEQ multiplex PCR, while TCRdb's copy carries only in-frame clones and drops some. The table records approximately 16,000 clones, around four fifths of them present only once.

The chain couples TRBV4-1 to TRBJ2-7, with D possibly being TRBD2 (6 bases). The sequenced material came from CD4+ T cells from PBMCs, cultured in vitro. The sequence came from a human donor in good health. The CDR3 is CASSPDRDSVPYEQYF. The CDR3 DNA sequence: TGCGCCAGCAGCCCAGACCGGGACTCGGTGCCCTACGAGCAGTACTTC.